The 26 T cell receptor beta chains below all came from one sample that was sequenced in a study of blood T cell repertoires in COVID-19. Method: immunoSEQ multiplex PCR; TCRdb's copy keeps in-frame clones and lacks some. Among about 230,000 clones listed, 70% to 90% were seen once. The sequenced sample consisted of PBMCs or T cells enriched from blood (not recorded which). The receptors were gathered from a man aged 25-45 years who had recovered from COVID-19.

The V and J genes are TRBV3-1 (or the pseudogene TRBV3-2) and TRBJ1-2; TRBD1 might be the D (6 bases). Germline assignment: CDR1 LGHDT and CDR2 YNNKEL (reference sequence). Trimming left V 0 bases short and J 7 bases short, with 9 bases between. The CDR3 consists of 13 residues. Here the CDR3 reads CASSQDRGSGYTF. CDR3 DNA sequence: TGTGCCAGCAGCCAAGACAGGGGAAGTGGCTACACCTTC.

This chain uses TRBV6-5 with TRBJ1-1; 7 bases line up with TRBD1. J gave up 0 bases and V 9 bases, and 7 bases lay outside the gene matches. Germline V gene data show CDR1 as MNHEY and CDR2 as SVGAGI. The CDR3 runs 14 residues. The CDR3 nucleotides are TGTGCCAGGCAAAATAGGGGGCTGAACACTGAAGCTTTCTTT. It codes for CARQNRGLNTEAFF.

The CDR3 spells CSVKSGSHQDTQYF. The CDR3 DNA sequence: TGCAGCGTTAAAAGCGGGTCCCATCAAGATACGCAGTATTTT. This chain links TRBV29-1 with TRBJ2-3; TRBD2 might be the D (6 bases). Germline assignment: CDR1 SQVTM and CDR2 ANQGSEA. Trimming removed 5 bases at V and 5 bases at J, with 17 bases between. The CDR3 extends over 14 amino acids.

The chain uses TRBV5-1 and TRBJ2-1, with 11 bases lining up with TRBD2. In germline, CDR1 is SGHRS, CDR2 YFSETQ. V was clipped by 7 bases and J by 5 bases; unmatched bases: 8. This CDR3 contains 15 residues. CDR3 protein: CASDTGTSGHNEQFF. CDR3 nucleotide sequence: TGCGCCAGCGATACCGGGACTAGCGGCCACAATGAGCAGTTCTTC.

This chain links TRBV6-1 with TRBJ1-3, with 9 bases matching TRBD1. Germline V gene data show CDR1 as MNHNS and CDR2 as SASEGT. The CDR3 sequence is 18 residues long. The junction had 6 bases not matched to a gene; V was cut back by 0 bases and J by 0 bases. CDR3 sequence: CASSEALTGGSSGNTIYF. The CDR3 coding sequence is TGTGCCAGCAGTGAAGCTCTAACAGGGGGCAGCTCTGGAAACACCATATATTTT.

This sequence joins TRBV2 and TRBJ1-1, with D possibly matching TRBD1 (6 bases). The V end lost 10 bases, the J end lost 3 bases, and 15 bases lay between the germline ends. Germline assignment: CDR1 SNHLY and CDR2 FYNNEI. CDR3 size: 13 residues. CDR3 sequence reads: CATRQEADTEAFF. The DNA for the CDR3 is TGTGCCACAAGACAGGAAGCTGACACTGAAGCTTTCTTT.

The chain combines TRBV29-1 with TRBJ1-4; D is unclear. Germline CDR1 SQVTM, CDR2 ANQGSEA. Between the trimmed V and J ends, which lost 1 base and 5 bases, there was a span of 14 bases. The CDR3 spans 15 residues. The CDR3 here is CSVEAGGPFNEKLFF. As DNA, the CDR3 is TGCAGCGTTGAAGCGGGCGGGCCGTTCAATGAAAAACTGTTTTTT.

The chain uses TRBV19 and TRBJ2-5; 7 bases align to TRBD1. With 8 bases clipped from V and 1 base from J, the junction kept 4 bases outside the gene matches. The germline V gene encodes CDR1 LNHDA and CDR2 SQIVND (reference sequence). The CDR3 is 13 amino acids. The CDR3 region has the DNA TGTGCCAGTGATTCAGGGGGCCAAGAGACCCAGTACTTC. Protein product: CASDSGGQETQYF.

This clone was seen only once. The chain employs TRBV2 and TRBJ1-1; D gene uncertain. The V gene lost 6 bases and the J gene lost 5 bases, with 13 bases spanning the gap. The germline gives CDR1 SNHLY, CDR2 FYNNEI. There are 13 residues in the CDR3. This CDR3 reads CASSSQTGTEAFF. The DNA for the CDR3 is TGTGCCAGCAGCTCCCAGACTGGAACTGAAGCTTTCTTT.

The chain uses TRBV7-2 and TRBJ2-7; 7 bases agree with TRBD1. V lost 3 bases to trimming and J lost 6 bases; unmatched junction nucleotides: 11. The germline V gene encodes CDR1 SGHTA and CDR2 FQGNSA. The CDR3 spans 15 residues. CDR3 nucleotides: TGTGCCAGCAGCTTGACAGGGAACCCCATTGGCGAGCAGTACTTC. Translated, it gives CASSLTGNPIGEQYF.

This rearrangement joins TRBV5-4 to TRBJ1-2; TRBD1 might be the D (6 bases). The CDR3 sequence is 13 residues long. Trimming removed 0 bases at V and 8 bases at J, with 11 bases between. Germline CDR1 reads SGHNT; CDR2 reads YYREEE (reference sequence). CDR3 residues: CASSLDRVGGYTF. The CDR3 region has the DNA TGTGCCAGCAGCTTGGACAGGGTAGGGGGCTACACCTTC.

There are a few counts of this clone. The CDR3 DNA sequence: TGTGCCAGTAGTATGCGAGGCCTAGGGAACACCGGGGAGCTGTTTTTT. Translated: CASSMRGLGNTGELFF. V and J are TRBV19 and TRBJ2-2; D gene ambiguous. Trimming left V 3 bases short and J 1 base short, with 12 bases between. This CDR3 contains 16 residues. The germline gives CDR1 LNHDA, CDR2 SQIVND (reference sequence).

CDR3 loop: CASSWTGTGGYTF. The CDR3 bases are TGTGCCAGCAGCTGGACAGGGACGGGTGGCTACACCTTC. The chain uses TRBV5-6 and TRBJ1-2; 8 nucleotides align to TRBD1. The V segment lost 3 bases and the J segment 7 bases; nucleotides outside the gene matches: 5. The CDR3 sequence is 13 residues long. CDR1 and CDR2 (germline): SGHDT, YYEEEE.

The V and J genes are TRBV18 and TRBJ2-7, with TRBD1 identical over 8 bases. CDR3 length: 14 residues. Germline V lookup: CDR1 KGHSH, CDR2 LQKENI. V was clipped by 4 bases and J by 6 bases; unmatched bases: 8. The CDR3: CASSRDRGVAEQYF. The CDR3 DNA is TGTGCCAGCTCACGCGACAGGGGAGTAGCCGAGCAGTACTTC.

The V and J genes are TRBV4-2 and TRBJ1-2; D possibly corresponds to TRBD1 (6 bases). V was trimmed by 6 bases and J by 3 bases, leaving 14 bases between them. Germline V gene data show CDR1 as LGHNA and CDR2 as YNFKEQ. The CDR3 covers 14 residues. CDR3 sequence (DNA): TGTGCCAGCAGTAAAGACAGGACCGACTATGGCTACACCTTC. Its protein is CASSKDRTDYGYTF.

CDR3 sequence reads: CASSVTGGPYGYTF. In DNA form, the CDR3 reads TGTGCCAGCAGCGTAACAGGTGGTCCCTATGGCTACACCTTC. This chain joins TRBV9 and TRBJ1-2; D may be TRBD1 (5 bases). There are 14 residues in the CDR3. CDR1 and CDR2 (germline): SGDLS, YYNGEE. Trimming cost V 1 base and J 4 bases, with 11 bases left between them.

The CDR3 DNA reads as TGTGCCAGCAGCCAAGTTGGGGTCAAGGGGTTCGCGGGGGTTAGCACAGATACGCAGTATTTT. Translation: CASSQVGVKGFAGVSTDTQYF. The J gene is TRBJ2-3, the V gene TRBV3-1 (or the pseudogene TRBV3-2), with 7 bases lining up with TRBD2. Germline trimming cut 1 base from V and 0 bases from J; bases unmatched to any gene: 19. Germline V lookup: CDR1 LGHDT, CDR2 YNNKEL (reference sequence). The CDR3 contains 21 residues.

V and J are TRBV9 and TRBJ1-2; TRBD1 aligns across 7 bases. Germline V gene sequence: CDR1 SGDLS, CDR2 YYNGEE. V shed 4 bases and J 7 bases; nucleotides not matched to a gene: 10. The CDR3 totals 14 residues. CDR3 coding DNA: TGTGCCAGCAGCTTCGGGGACGGGACAGCTGGCTACACCTTC. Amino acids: CASSFGDGTAGYTF.

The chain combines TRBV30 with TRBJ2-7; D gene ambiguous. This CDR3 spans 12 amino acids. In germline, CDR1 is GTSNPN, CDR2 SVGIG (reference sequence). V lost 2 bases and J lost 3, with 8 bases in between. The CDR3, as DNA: TGTGCCTGGAGTCTCGGTGGCTACGAGCAGTACTTC. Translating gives CAWSLGGYEQYF.

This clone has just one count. DNA of the CDR3: TGTGCCTCCTCCTCGCCGGGGGACTCCTACGAGCAGTACTTC. Translation gives CASSSPGDSYEQYF. The rearrangement uses TRBV19 and TRBJ2-7; D is possibly TRBD2 (6 bases). Trimming pared 11 bases from V and 0 bases from J, leaving 17 bases between. The CDR3 is 14 amino acids. Germline-derived CDR1 and CDR2 are LNHDA and SQIVND (reference sequence).

This CDR3 reads CASKTLARKDTNTEAFF. The DNA of the CDR3 is TGTGCCAGCAAGACTTTGGCCCGAAAGGACACAAACACTGAAGCTTTCTTT. The V call is TRBV11-2, the J call TRBJ1-1, with D tentatively TRBD1 (5 bases). V lost 7 bases, J lost 2 bases, and 23 bases lay in between. The CDR3 totals 17 residues. Germline V gene lookup returns CDR1 SGHAT and CDR2 FQNNGV.

CDR3 residues: CASSLETSGAKNIQYF. CDR3 bases: TGTGCCAGCAGCTTAGAGACTAGCGGGGCCAAAAACATTCAGTACTTC. The chain employs TRBV13 and TRBJ2-4; 10 bases agree with TRBD2. Germline V gives CDR1 PRHDT, CDR2 FYEKMQ (reference sequence). J lost 1 base, V lost 1 base, and 1 base had no gene match. This CDR3 is built from 16 residues. Full variable domain (rest looked up from reference TRBV13 and TRBJ2-4): AAGVIQSPRHLIKEKRETATLKCYPIPRHDTVYWYQQGPGQDPQFLISFYEKMQSDKGSIPDRFSAQQFSDYHSELNMSSLELGDSALYFCASSLETSGAKNIQYFGAGTRLSVL.

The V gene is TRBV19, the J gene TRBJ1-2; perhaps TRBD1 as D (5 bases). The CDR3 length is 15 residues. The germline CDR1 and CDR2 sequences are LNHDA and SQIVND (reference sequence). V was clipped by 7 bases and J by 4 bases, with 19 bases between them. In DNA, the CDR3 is TGTGCCAGTAACAATAAGGGAGGGGCTGGCTATGGCTACACCTTC. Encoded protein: CASNNKGGAGYGYTF.

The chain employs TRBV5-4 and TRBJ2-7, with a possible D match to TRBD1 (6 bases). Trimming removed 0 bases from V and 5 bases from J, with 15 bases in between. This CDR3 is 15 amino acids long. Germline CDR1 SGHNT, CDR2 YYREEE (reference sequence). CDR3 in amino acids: CASSLGPQGWDEQYF. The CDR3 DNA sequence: TGTGCCAGCAGCTTGGGCCCCCAGGGGTGGGACGAGCAGTACTTC.

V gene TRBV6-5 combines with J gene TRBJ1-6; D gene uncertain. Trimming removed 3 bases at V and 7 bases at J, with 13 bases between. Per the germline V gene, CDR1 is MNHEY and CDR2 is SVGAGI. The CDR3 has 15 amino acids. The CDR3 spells CASSYQSRQNSPLHF. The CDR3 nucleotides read TGTGCCAGCAGTTATCAGTCCCGCCAGAATTCACCCCTCCACTTT.

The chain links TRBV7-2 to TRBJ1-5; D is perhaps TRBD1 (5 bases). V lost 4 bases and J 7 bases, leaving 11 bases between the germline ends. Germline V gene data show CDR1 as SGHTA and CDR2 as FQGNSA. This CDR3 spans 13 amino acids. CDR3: CASSYTGGQPQHF. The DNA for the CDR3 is TGTGCCAGCAGCTACACAGGTGGCCAGCCCCAGCATTTT.